A single sample gave rise to the 17 T cell receptor beta chains below, sequenced in a study of shared clonotypes between healthy human individuals. Measured with immunoSEQ multiplex PCR; TCRdb has only the in-frame clones, and not every one. The table records millions of clones, around 95% of them present only once. Sequences were obtained from naive CD4+ T cells sorted from blood. Indicated subset: CD45RA+ positively selected. Every receptor here comes from a man aged 18 to 30 in good health.

The CDR3 sequence: CAWSEGTVNEQFF. CDR3 DNA sequence: TGTGCCTGGAGTGAAGGGACGGTCAATGAGCAGTTCTTC. This chain uses TRBV30 with TRBJ2-1, with D perhaps given as TRBD1 or TRBD2 (5 bases each). Per the germline V gene, CDR1 is GTSNPN and CDR2 is SVGIG (reference sequence). This CDR3 contains 13 residues. V was shortened by 1 base and J by 6 bases, with 10 bases between the two germline ends.

This clone was seen a single time. This same CDR3 is encoded by further DNA sequences in the sample. The rearrangement joins TRBV7-2 to TRBJ2-5; 7 positions agree with TRBD1. The CDR3 length is 15 residues. The ends lost 5 bases at V and 1 base at J; junction bases unmatched: 7. CDR1 and CDR2 from the germline V gene are SGHTA and FQGNSA. The CDR3 DNA is TGTGCCAGCAGCCCAGGGGGACGGGGCCAAGAGACCCAGTACTTC. Translated: CASSPGGRGQETQYF.

The chain joins TRBV7-9 to TRBJ1-1, with 7 positions matching TRBD1. This CDR3 contains 16 residues. Germline assignment: CDR1 SEHNR and CDR2 FQNEAQ (reference sequence). Germline trimming cut 5 bases from V and 1 base from J; bases unmatched to any gene: 10. The CDR3 DNA sequence: TGTGCCAGCAGCACCATACGACAGGGAACGAACACTGAAGCTTTCTTT. Amino acid sequence: CASSTIRQGTNTEAFF.

The J gene is TRBJ1-2, the V gene TRBV18, with D unresolved. Germline V gene lookup returns CDR1 KGHSH and CDR2 LQKENI. Between the trimmed V and J ends, which lost 2 bases and 2 bases, there was a span of 12 bases. The CDR3 has 15 amino acids. The CDR3 loop reads CASSPSKGQNYGYTF. The CDR3 DNA is TGTGCCAGCTCACCATCCAAGGGTCAGAACTATGGCTACACCTTC.

J is TRBJ2-7 and V is TRBV5-1; D call uncertain. Trimming left V 4 bases short and J 6 bases short, with 11 bases between. Looked up from germline, CDR1 is SGHRS and CDR2 is YFSETQ. The CDR3 is made up of 12 amino acids. The CDR3 region is CASSQQTSEQYF. DNA for the CDR3: TGCGCCAGCAGCCAACAGACGAGCGAGCAGTACTTC.

The V call is TRBV25-1, the J call TRBJ1-1; D ambiguous. V shed 2 bases and J shed 1 base, with 8 bases lying between them. Germline assignment: CDR1 MGHDK and CDR2 SYGVNS. CDR3 size: 14 residues. The chain's CDR3 is CASSELGSNTEAFF. The CDR3 DNA sequence: TGTGCCAGCAGTGAACTAGGCTCGAACACTGAAGCTTTCTTT. Variable domain in full (rest from reference TRBV25-1 and TRBJ1-1): EADIYQTPRYLVIGTGKKITLECSQTMGHDKMYWYQQDPGMELHLIHYSYGVNSTEKGDLSSESTVSRIRTEHFPLTLESARPSHTSQYLCASSELGSNTEAFFGQGTRLTVV.

This chain connects TRBV7-2 to TRBJ1-3, with D maybe TRBD1 (5 bases). V lost 5 bases and J 0 bases, leaving 11 bases between the germline ends. Germline V lookup: CDR1 SGHTA, CDR2 FQGNSA. This CDR3 is built from 15 residues. CDR3 DNA: TGTGCCAGCAGCCTGGACATAAACTCTGGAAACACCATATATTTT. Translating gives CASSLDINSGNTIYF.

The rearrangement joins TRBV6-1 to TRBJ2-7; 8 bases map to TRBD1. Trimming cost V 7 bases and J 3 bases; bases outside gene matches: 2. Germline V lookup: CDR1 MNHNS, CDR2 SASEGT. The CDR3 consists of 12 residues. In DNA, the CDR3 is TGTGCCAGCAATGGACAGGGCTACGAGCAGTACTTC. This gives the protein CASNGQGYEQYF.

This chain joins TRBV6-1 and TRBJ2-3, with D hard to call. V was cut by 10 bases and J by 3 bases, with 17 bases left in between. CDR3 length: 14 amino acids. Germline CDR1 reads MNHNS; CDR2 reads SASEGT. The CDR3 nucleotides read TGTGCCACGTTCAGGACCAAAGGGACAGATACGCAGTATTTT. Translated, it gives CATFRTKGTDTQYF.

This chain joins TRBV2 and TRBJ2-4; 12 nucleotides line up with TRBD2. This CDR3 spans 14 amino acids. V dropped 4 bases and J dropped 6; count of bases not matched to a gene: 1. CDR1 is SNHLY and CDR2 is FYNNEI in the germline V gene. The CDR3 DNA reads TGTGCCAGCAGTGTACTAGCGGGGGGAAACATTCAGTACTTC. It specifies CASSVLAGGNIQYF.

This chain uses TRBV9 with TRBJ1-3; a weak D match, TRBD1 (6 bases). Germline V gene data show CDR1 as SGDLS and CDR2 as YYNGEE. Trimming took 2 bases from V and 0 from J, leaving 9 bases between them. The CDR3 has 15 residues. CDR3 in amino acids: CASSVTGLSGNTIYF. CDR3 nucleotide sequence: TGTGCCAGCAGCGTTACAGGGCTCTCTGGAAACACCATATATTTT.

Written as DNA, the CDR3 is TGTGCCAGCAGCTTTGACACCGGTATCGCCTTTTCACCCCTCCACTTT. Its protein is CASSFDTGIAFSPLHF. This chain uses TRBV5-6 with TRBJ1-6; D not resolved. Germline V gene lookup returns CDR1 SGHDT and CDR2 YYEEEE. V was pared by 2 bases and J by 9 bases, with 18 bases between. The length of the CDR3 is 16 residues.

This clone was seen just once. The V and J genes are TRBV11-2 and TRBJ2-7; 9 bases align to TRBD1. V lost 5 bases and J lost 2; bases outside the gene matches: 13. In germline, CDR1 is SGHAT, CDR2 FQNNGV. The CDR3 totals 17 residues. CDR3 in amino acids: CASSPPRGTGRPYEQYF. In DNA form, the CDR3 reads TGTGCCAGCAGCCCACCCCGGGGGACAGGGCGCCCCTACGAGCAGTACTTC.

This clone was seen just once. Compared with germline, one end of the junction differs, possibly owing to a read error. This sequence joins TRBV7-9 and TRBJ2-3; D is ambiguous. The V gene's germline CDR1 is SEHNR and CDR2 FQNEAQ (reference sequence). This CDR3 has 9 residues. The CDR3 loop is CASSLTPIF. CDR3 sequence (DNA): TGTGCCAGCAGCCTTACGCCGATTTTT.

On this clone: Other DNA sequences in this specimen translate into the identical CDR3. The chain uses TRBV28 and TRBJ1-1; the D gene is possibly TRBD1 (5 bases). The V gene lost 4 bases and the J gene lost 1 base, with 10 bases spanning the gap. Per the germline V gene, CDR1 is MDHEN and CDR2 is SYDVKM. This CDR3 is 14 amino acids long. CDR3 region: CASSSPGGNTEAFF. Here the CDR3 DNA reads TGTGCCAGCAGTTCCCCGGGGGGGAACACTGAAGCTTTCTTT.

This sequence joins TRBV10-2 and TRBJ2-7; perhaps TRBD1 as D (6 bases). The CDR3 runs 11 residues. V lost 8 bases to trimming and J lost 6 bases, with 11 bases between them. Germline V gene sequence: CDR1 WSHSY, CDR2 SAAADI. The CDR3 coding sequence is TGCGCCAGCCTCAGGGGCTTCGAGCAGTACTTC. Encoded protein: CASLRGFEQYF.

V and J are TRBV9 and TRBJ2-1, with a weak D call TRBD2 (6 bases). With 4 bases removed from V and 4 bases from J, the gap between germline ends came to 15 bases. CDR1 SGDLS and CDR2 YYNGEE come from the germline V gene. The CDR3 totals 15 residues. In DNA form, the CDR3 reads TGTGCCAGCAGCACTAGCTTTTTCGGGTACAATGAGCAGTTCTTC. This translates into CASSTSFFGYNEQFF.